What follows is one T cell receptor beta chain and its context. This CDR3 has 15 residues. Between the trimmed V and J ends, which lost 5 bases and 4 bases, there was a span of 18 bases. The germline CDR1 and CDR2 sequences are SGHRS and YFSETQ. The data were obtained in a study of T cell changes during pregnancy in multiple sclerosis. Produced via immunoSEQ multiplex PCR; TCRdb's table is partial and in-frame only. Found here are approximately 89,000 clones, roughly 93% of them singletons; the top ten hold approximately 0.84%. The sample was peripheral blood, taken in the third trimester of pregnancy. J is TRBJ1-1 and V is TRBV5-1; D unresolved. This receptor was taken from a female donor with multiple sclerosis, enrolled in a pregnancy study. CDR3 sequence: CASSFVGLYCTEAFF. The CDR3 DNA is TGCGCCAGCAGTTTTGTGGGCCTCTATTGCACTGAAGCTTTCTTT.